These 17 T cell receptor beta chains originate from one sample sequenced in a study of OX40 agonist ivuxolimab in advanced cancers. The library was made by the immunoSEQ multiplex PCR assay. TCRdb obtained this table from immuneACCESS and retained in-frame rearrangements with V and J assigned. These tables miss some clones; where compared with another copy, unresolved V genes account for less than half of the shortfall, and the remainder is unexplained. Present in this sample are about 70,000 clones, about 81% of which were seen just once. In total, the top ten clones hold roughly 5.3% of the sample. Sequences were derived from CD4+ or CD8+ T cells sorted from blood, sampled in a trial of the OX40 agonist ivuxolimab. The receptors stem from an adult with an advanced solid tumor such as melanoma, head and neck, liver or kidney cancer.

The chain employs TRBV6-6 and TRBJ1-5, with 7 positions matching TRBD1. The CDR3 runs to 14 residues. Trimming at V came to 4 bases and at J to 6 bases, leaving 6 bases not matched to a gene. The germline V gene encodes CDR1 MNHNY and CDR2 SVGAGI (reference sequence). The CDR3 sequence is CASSSGQGGQPQHF. CDR3 nucleotides: TGTGCCAGCAGTTCGGGGCAGGGGGGTCAGCCCCAGCATTTT.

V usage is TRBV9 and J usage is TRBJ2-3; D could derive from TRBD1 or TRBD2 (6 bases each). CDR1 and CDR2 (germline): SGDLS, YYNGEE. The CDR3 has 16 amino acids. V gave up 3 bases and J gave up 1 base, with 15 bases separating them. In DNA, the CDR3 is TGTGCCAGCAGCGCGTACGGGGGCCTAGGCACAGATACGCAGTATTTT. Its translation: CASSAYGGLGTDTQYF.

The sample holds many counts of this clone. The chain's CDR3 is CASSVEGGFRETQYF. In DNA, the CDR3 is TGTGCCAGCAGCGTGGAGGGCGGGTTCCGCGAGACCCAGTACTTC. The J gene is TRBJ2-5, the V gene TRBV9; possibly TRBD2 for D (6 bases). The germline V gene has CDR1 SGDLS and CDR2 YYNGEE. The CDR3 consists of 15 residues. Trimming pared 2 bases from V and 5 bases from J, leaving 16 bases between. The full variable domain, rest sourced from reference TRBV9 and TRBJ2-5, is DSGVTQTPKHLITATGQRVTLRCSPRSGDLSVYWYQQSLDQGLQFLIQYYNGEERAKGNILERFSAQQFPDLHSELNLSSLELGDSALYFCASSVEGGFRETQYFGPGTRLLVL.

The chain is built from TRBV6-5 and TRBJ2-4; 9 bases match TRBD1. Trimming removed 5 bases from V and 8 bases from J; junction bases left unmatched: 7. Germline lookup yields CDR1 MNHEY and CDR2 SVGAGI. The CDR3 consists of 14 residues. The CDR3 is CASSLQGARDIQYF. Here the CDR3 DNA reads TGTGCCAGCAGTCTACAGGGGGCGCGGGACATTCAGTACTTC.

The V gene is TRBV7-9, the J gene TRBJ2-3; perhaps TRBD1 as D (6 bases). The CDR3 loop spans 16 amino acids. V dropped 5 bases and J dropped 0 bases, with 15 bases sitting between them. The germline gives CDR1 SEHNR, CDR2 FQNEAQ (reference sequence). The CDR3 DNA sequence: TGTGCCAGCAGCCTACAGGGACAAACTAGCACAGATACGCAGTATTTT. Its translation is CASSLQGQTSTDTQYF.

The chain joins TRBV6-1 to TRBJ1-5; possible D gene TRBD1, 5 bases. The CDR3 totals 14 residues. Trimming shortened V by 4 bases and J by 0 bases, and 7 bases separated the two germline ends. CDR1 is MNHNS, CDR2 SASEGT, per germline. Here the CDR3 reads CASSGRDSNQPQHF. CDR3 nucleotides: TGTGCCAGCAGTGGCAGGGATAGCAATCAGCCCCAGCATTTT.

The rearrangement links TRBV4-2 to TRBJ2-7; 9 bases are a match to TRBD2. V lost 0 bases to trimming and J lost 1 base; unmatched junction nucleotides: 4. CDR1 is LGHNA and CDR2 is YNFKEQ in the germline V gene. The CDR3 has 16 residues. CDR3 loop: CASSQDASGVSYEQYF. Written as DNA, the CDR3 is TGTGCCAGCAGCCAAGACGCTAGCGGGGTTTCCTACGAGCAGTACTTC.

CDR3 bases: TGCAGTGCCCGTTCTGGATATGGCTACACCTTC. Protein product: CSARSGYGYTF. The rearrangement uses TRBV20-1 and TRBJ1-2; D unresolved. The V gene lost 6 bases and the J gene lost 5 bases, with 10 bases spanning the gap. This CDR3 has 11 amino acids. Germline V gives CDR1 DFQATT, CDR2 SNEGSKA (reference sequence).

This clone came up a few times. The gene calls are TRBV9 and TRBJ2-3; D uncertain. The V end lost 0 bases, the J end lost 1 base, and 3 bases lay between the germline ends. The CDR3 runs 13 residues. Germline assignment: CDR1 SGDLS and CDR2 YYNGEE. CDR3 protein: CASSVDGTDTQYF. The CDR3 DNA is TGTGCCAGCAGCGTAGACGGCACAGATACGCAGTATTTT.

The chain joins TRBV9 to TRBJ2-5; 7 bases match TRBD1. The trim removed 7 bases at V and 5 bases at J, leaving 14 bases unmatched. This CDR3 region has 15 residues. Looked up from germline, CDR1 is SGDLS and CDR2 is YYNGEE. DNA for the CDR3: TGTGCCAGCGGTCCCGGGTTGCCGGGACAGGAGACCCAGTACTTC. Translated: CASGPGLPGQETQYF.

This rearrangement joins TRBV14 to TRBJ2-5; D is perhaps TRBD1 (6 bases). The J call could be wrong; TRBJ2-7 is a better fit for the DNA end. This CDR3 spans 19 amino acids. CDR1 is SGHDN and CDR2 is FVKESK in the germline V gene. The DNA for the CDR3 is TGTGCCAGCAGCCTACGGGAAGGCAGGGGTCCCCTTCCCGTCTACGAGCAGTACTTC. Translation gives CASSLREGRGPLPVYEQYF.

The genes are TRBV7-2 and TRBJ1-5; no clear D gene. Germline CDR1 is SGHTA and CDR2 is FQGNSA. This CDR3 contains 13 residues. Trimming left V 2 bases short and J 5 bases short, with 7 bases between. The CDR3 reads CASSLYQDQPQHF. For the CDR3, the DNA is TGTGCCAGCAGCTTATATCAGGATCAGCCCCAGCATTTT.

This clone was found many times. The chain joins TRBV28 to TRBJ2-7; possible D gene TRBD2, 5 bases. The germline gives CDR1 MDHEN, CDR2 SYDVKM. Trimming removed 6 bases at V and 0 bases at J, with 18 bases between. This CDR3 contains 16 residues. The CDR3: CASSQIASTTSYEQYF. Here the CDR3 DNA reads TGTGCCAGCAGCCAGATAGCGTCTACGACCTCCTACGAGCAGTACTTC. Looking up the rest from reference TRBV28 and TRBJ2-7 gives the full variable domain: DVKVTQSSRYLVKRTGEKVFLECVQDMDHENMFWYRQDPGLGLRLIYFSYDVKMKEKGDIPEGYSVSREKKERFSLILESASTNQTSMYLCASSQIASTTSYEQYFGPGTRLTVT.

The V call is TRBV7-8, the J call TRBJ1-6, with D maybe TRBD1 (6 bases). Per the germline V gene, CDR1 is SGHVS and CDR2 is FQNEAQ. This CDR3 has 15 amino acids. Deletions cut 3 bases from V and 6 bases from J, with 12 bases between. Here the CDR3 DNA reads TGTGCCAGCAGCTTCGGACGGGGGGCTAATTCACCCCTCCACTTT. Amino acids: CASSFGRGANSPLHF.

The chain uses TRBV9 and TRBJ1-6, with 7 bases that match TRBD1. J lost 10 bases, V lost 0 bases, and 13 bases had no gene match. Germline-derived CDR1 and CDR2 are SGDLS and YYNGEE. This CDR3 is built from 17 residues. CDR3 coding DNA: TGTGCCAGCAGCGTAGATCAGGGGGGCACCACCGGGTCACCCCTCCACTTT. It specifies CASSVDQGGTTGSPLHF.

The chain links TRBV5-4 to TRBJ2-3; D not resolved. The germline CDR1 and CDR2 sequences are SGHNT and YYREEE (reference sequence). V lost 2 bases to trimming and J lost 6 bases, with 16 bases between them. The CDR3 has 15 residues. For the CDR3, the DNA is TGTGCCAGCAGCTTAAATCGGGCGTCCTCGGATACGCAGTATTTT. Translation gives CASSLNRASSDTQYF.

In nucleotides, the CDR3 is TGTGCCAGCAGCTTGGACAGGGCAAACTACGAGCAGTACTTC. Translated: CASSLDRANYEQYF. The genes are TRBV5-6 and TRBJ2-7; maybe TRBD1 (6 bases). Trimming left V 0 bases short and J 3 bases short, with 10 bases between. The CDR3 runs to 14 residues. Germline V gene sequence: CDR1 SGHDT, CDR2 YYEEEE. The full variable domain, rest sourced from reference TRBV5-6 and TRBJ2-7, is DAGVTQSPTHLIKTRGQQVTLRCSPKSGHDTVSWYQQALGQGPQFIFQYYEEEERQRGNFPDRFSGHQFPNYSSELNVNALLLGDSALYLCASSLDRANYEQYFGPGTRLTVT.